The 13 T cell receptor beta chains reported below all come from one sample, sequenced in a study of cytomegalovirus exposure and HLA in healthy donors. PCR involved 60 Vbeta and 13 Jbeta primers. Sequencing was performed with immunoSEQ multiplex PCR; in TCRdb, only in-frame clones are kept and a portion is missing. The sample holds about 200,000 clones, roughly 83% seen once. Sequenced sample: PBMCs. The receptors come from a girl under 18 in good health and CMV-seronegative.

The chain links TRBV10-3 to TRBJ1-2, with a tentative D call TRBD1 (5 bases). The length of the CDR3 is 15 residues. V was clipped by 0 bases and J by 5 bases, with 13 bases between them. The germline V gene encodes CDR1 ENHRY and CDR2 SYGVKD. CDR3 nucleotide sequence: TGTGCCATCAGTGAGTCGAGTAGGGGCCTGTATGGCTACACCTTC. As protein: CAISESSRGLYGYTF.

V usage is TRBV29-1 and J usage is TRBJ2-1; possibly TRBD2 for D (6 bases). Germline loops: CDR1 SQVTM, CDR2 ANQGSEA. This CDR3 comprises 14 residues. The V end lost 6 bases, the J end lost 6 bases, and 18 bases lay between the germline ends. CDR3 sequence (DNA): TGCAGCGTCGTTCATTGGGACTCCCCCAATGAGCAGTTCTTC. This codes for CSVVHWDSPNEQFF.

The chain links TRBV6-5 to TRBJ2-3; the D gene is possibly TRBD2 (6 bases). Germline lookup yields CDR1 MNHEY and CDR2 SVGAGI. V was shortened by 3 bases and J by 0 bases, with 10 bases between the two germline ends. The CDR3 sequence is 15 residues long. The CDR3 DNA follows: TGTGCCAGCAGTTATACCGGGACTAGCACAGATACGCAGTATTTT. This gives the protein CASSYTGTSTDTQYF.

The CDR3 DNA reads TGTGCCAGTAGTATAGGAGGGACAGGGTCCGGAGATACGCAGTATTTT. This sequence encodes CASSIGGTGSGDTQYF. The chain is built from TRBV19 and TRBJ2-3, with TRBD1 matching over 9 bases. The length of the CDR3 is 16 residues. V dropped 1 base and J dropped 5; count of bases not matched to a gene: 7. CDR1 is LNHDA and CDR2 is SQIVND in the germline V gene (reference sequence).

The table lists this clone with a count of one. The CDR3 is CASHYGGRSHNEQFF. CDR3 nucleotides: TGTGCCAGCCATTATGGCGGGAGAAGCCACAATGAGCAGTTCTTC. This chain uses TRBV27 with TRBJ2-1, with TRBD2 matching 7 bases. The junction had 12 bases not matched to a gene; V was cut back by 8 bases and J by 5 bases. CDR3 length: 15 residues. CDR1 MNHEY and CDR2 SMNVEV come from the germline V gene (reference sequence).

The chain couples TRBV7-2 to TRBJ1-3; no reliable D call. The CDR3 length is 14 residues. Trimming cost V 8 bases and J 2 bases, with 13 bases left between them. Germline V CDR1 and CDR2: SGHTA, FQGNSA. Here the CDR3 reads CASAFAGTGNTIYF. The CDR3 DNA follows: TGTGCCAGCGCCTTCGCAGGAACTGGAAACACCATATATTTT.

The V and J genes are TRBV27 and TRBJ2-3; 10 bases map to TRBD2. Trimming cost V 2 bases and J 4 bases; bases outside gene matches: 9. The CDR3 is 17 residues long. Germline V gene sequence: CDR1 MNHEY, CDR2 SMNVEV (reference sequence). CDR3 coding DNA: TGTGCCAGCAGTTTAGAAGGGACTAGCGTAAGGTCAGATACGCAGTATTTT. It encodes CASSLEGTSVRSDTQYF.

This clone showed up just once. The V gene is TRBV28, the J gene TRBJ1-6, with a weak D call TRBD1 (5 bases). V was pared by 3 bases and J by 7 bases, with 10 bases between. Germline CDR1 and CDR2: MDHEN and SYDVKM. The CDR3 loop spans 14 amino acids. CDR3 amino acids: CASSLAGRNSPLHF. CDR3 DNA sequence: TGTGCCAGCAGTTTGGCAGGGAGGAATTCACCCCTCCACTTT.

The chain carries TRBV5-6 and TRBJ1-5; 7 nucleotides line up with TRBD1. V was clipped by 0 bases and J by 2 bases; unmatched bases: 5. This CDR3 has 16 residues. In germline, CDR1 is SGHDT, CDR2 YYEEEE. The CDR3 protein is CASSLVGQGGNQPQHF. As DNA, the CDR3 is TGTGCCAGCAGCTTGGTCGGCCAGGGGGGCAATCAGCCCCAGCATTTT.

V gene TRBV19 combines with J gene TRBJ2-5; 11 bases line up with TRBD2. The V segment lost 6 bases and the J segment 5 bases; nucleotides outside the gene matches: 11. The germline CDR1 and CDR2 sequences are LNHDA and SQIVND (reference sequence). The CDR3 loop spans 16 amino acids. As DNA, the CDR3 is TGTGCCAGTAGCCGAAATAGCGGGGGGGCCACTGAGACCCAGTACTTC. This sequence encodes CASSRNSGGATETQYF.

The V and J genes are TRBV6-5 and TRBJ1-2, with 7 nucleotides matching TRBD1. In germline, CDR1 is MNHEY, CDR2 SVGAGI. The trim removed 3 bases at V and 8 bases at J, leaving 15 bases unmatched. CDR3 length equals 16 residues. CDR3 residues: CASSYDPRSRGNGYTF. The CDR3 bases are TGTGCCAGCAGTTATGATCCCCGAAGCAGGGGGAACGGCTACACCTTC.

This clone appeared a single time. The chain employs TRBV7-2 and TRBJ1-1, with D unclear. Germline-derived CDR1 and CDR2 are SGHTA and FQGNSA. V gave up 2 bases and J gave up 3 bases, with 10 bases separating them. This CDR3 region has 14 residues. CDR3 residues: CASSLRREYTEAFF. The CDR3 DNA follows: TGTGCCAGCAGCTTAAGGCGGGAATACACTGAAGCTTTCTTT.

The chain has TRBV7-9 and TRBJ1-1; D is undetermined. This CDR3 spans 10 amino acids. The germline V and J ends were trimmed by 11 bases and 4 bases, with 8 bases remaining between them. The germline CDR1 and CDR2 sequences are SEHNR and FQNEAQ (reference sequence). The CDR3 protein is CALTATEAFF. CDR3 nucleotide sequence: TGTGCCCTCACTGCCACTGAAGCTTTCTTT.